This TCR beta chain was identified during a study of cytomegalovirus exposure and HLA in healthy donors. Whole-study results and caveats: A later analysis linked about 17,000 TCR beta sequences to HLA alleles at 0.05 false discovery rate.

As concerns this clone: The antigen remains unidentified.

60 Vbeta and 13 Jbeta primers were used in PCR. Clones were sequenced by immunoSEQ multiplex PCR, and TCRdb holds only the in-frame ones, with some missing. The sample carries 140,000 or so clones, over 60% recorded once. Sequencing was done on a sample of PBMCs. The receptor was isolated from a middle-aged man in good health and CMV-seronegative.

CDR3 sequence (DNA): TGTGCCTGGAGTCGCGACAGGGTAGGGGCCAACGTCCTGACTTTC. Its translation: CAWSRDRVGANVLTF. J is TRBJ2-6 and V is TRBV30; 7 bases line up with TRBD1. Germline-derived CDR1 and CDR2 are GTSNPN and SVGIG (reference sequence). Germline trimming cut 2 bases from V and 4 bases from J; bases unmatched to any gene: 5. This CDR3 is built from 15 residues.